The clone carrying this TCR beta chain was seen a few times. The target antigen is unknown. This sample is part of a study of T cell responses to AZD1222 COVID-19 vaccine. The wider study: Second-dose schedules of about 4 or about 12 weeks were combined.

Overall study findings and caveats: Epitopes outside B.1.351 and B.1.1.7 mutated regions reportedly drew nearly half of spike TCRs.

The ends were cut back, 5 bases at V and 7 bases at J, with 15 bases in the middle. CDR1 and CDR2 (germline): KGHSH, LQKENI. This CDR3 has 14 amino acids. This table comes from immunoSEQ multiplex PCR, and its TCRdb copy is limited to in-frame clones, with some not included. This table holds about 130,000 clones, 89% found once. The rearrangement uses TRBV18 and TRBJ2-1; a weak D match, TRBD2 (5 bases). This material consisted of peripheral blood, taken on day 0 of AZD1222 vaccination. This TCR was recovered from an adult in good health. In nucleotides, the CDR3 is TGTGCCAGCTCAGCGACCCCGACGGGGAATGAGCAGTTCTTC. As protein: CASSATPTGNEQFF. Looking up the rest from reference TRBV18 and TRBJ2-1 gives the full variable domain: NAGVMQNPRHLVRRRGQEARLRCSPMKGHSHVYWYRQLPEEGLKFMVYLQKENIIDESGMPKERFSAEFPKEGPSILRIQQVVRGDSAAYFCASSATPTGNEQFFGPGTRLTVL.